Following are 10 T cell receptor beta chains from one sample sequenced in a study of early T cells in non-severe SARS-CoV-2 infection. TCRdb recomputed calls from the 5' RACE reads with MiXCR, one row per CDR3 protein. The table lists fewer than 50,000 distinct CDR3 sequences, around 6.8% of them singletons. The specimen was whole blood. These receptors were obtained from an adult who was a healthcare worker with PCR-confirmed SARS-CoV-2 infection or an uninfected control (not recorded which).

The chain is built from TRBV5-1 and TRBJ2-5; TRBD2 matches 9 bases. The CDR3 covers 16 residues. V lost 2 bases, J lost 2 bases, and 7 bases stayed unmatched. From germline, CDR1 is SGHRS and CDR2 YFSETQ. DNA of the CDR3: TGCGCCAGCAGCTTCCTCGGAGCGGGGGGACAAGAGACCCAGTACTTC. Translated: CASSFLGAGGQETQYF.

This clonotype was observed many times. The chain joins TRBV24-1 to TRBJ2-5; tentative D call: TRBD1 (6 bases). The germline V gene has CDR1 KGHDR and CDR2 SFDVKD. V was clipped by 0 bases and J by 4 bases, with 11 bases between them. The CDR3 has 15 amino acids. In nucleotides, the CDR3 is TGTGCCACCAGTGATTTGCAGGGGTCCGGAGAGACCCAGTACTTC. The encoded protein is CATSDLQGSGETQYF.

This clonotype was detected many times. This rearrangement joins TRBV9 to TRBJ2-3; D not resolved. V was trimmed by 4 bases and J by 4 bases, leaving 13 bases between them. Germline V gives CDR1 SGDLS, CDR2 YYNGEE. The CDR3 loop spans 14 amino acids. This chain's CDR3 is CASSPRPLADTQYF. The CDR3 coding sequence is TGTGCCAGCAGCCCCCGACCACTCGCAGATACGCAGTATTTT.

This clonotype was recorded a few times. DNA of the CDR3: TGTGCCAGCGAGGGAGGAGACACCTATAATTCACCCCTCCACTTT. Translation gives CASEGGDTYNSPLHF. This chain joins TRBV7-8 and TRBJ1-6, with D unresolved. Deletions cut 8 bases from V and 2 bases from J, with 13 bases between. The CDR3 is made up of 15 amino acids. Germline values: CDR1 SGHVS, CDR2 FQNEAQ.

This clonotype was seen many times. The chain links TRBV6-2 or TRBV6-3 to TRBJ2-1, with D perhaps matching TRBD1 or TRBD2 (5 bases each). Germline values: CDR1 MNHEY, CDR2 SVGEGT. V was trimmed by 5 bases and J by 8 bases, leaving 16 bases between them. This CDR3 is built from 14 residues. The CDR3 region is CASSGRPGTHEQFF. CDR3 DNA: TGTGCCAGCAGTGGACGACCCGGGACCCATGAGCAGTTCTTC.

This clonotype was detected many times. The chain is built from TRBV13 and TRBJ2-7; 7 bases are a match to TRBD1. The CDR3 has 15 amino acids. The germline V gene encodes CDR1 PRHDT and CDR2 FYEKMQ (reference sequence). V shed 7 bases and J 2 bases; nucleotides not matched to a gene: 11. In nucleotides, the CDR3 is TGTGCCAGCACCATATGGGGGACAGAGACCTACGAGCAGTACTTC. It specifies CASTIWGTETYEQYF.

This clonotype occurred many times. The J gene is TRBJ1-5, the V gene TRBV5-4; D gene ambiguous. There are 14 residues in the CDR3. CDR1 and CDR2 (germline): SGHNT, YYREEE (reference sequence). V was pared by 1 base and J by 2 bases, with 7 bases between. The CDR3 bases are TGTGCCAGCAGCTTGAGTGGGGGCAATCAGCCCCAGCATTTT. This gives the protein CASSLSGGNQPQHF. Using reference TRBV5-4 and TRBJ1-5 for the parts outside the CDR3, the full variable domain is ETGVTQSPTHLIKTRGQQVTLRCSSQSGHNTVSWYQQALGQGPQFIFQYYREEENGRGNFPPRFSGLQFPNYSSELNVNALELDDSALYLCASSLSGGNQPQHFGDGTRLSIL.

This clonotype was seen only a few times. The chain is built from TRBV6-2 or TRBV6-3 and TRBJ2-7; D unclear. The CDR3 is 13 amino acids. V was shortened by 2 bases and J by 1 base, with 6 bases between the two germline ends. The germline CDR1 and CDR2 sequences are MNHEY and SVGEGT. The chain's CDR3 is CASSYTNSYEQYF. The CDR3 DNA reads as TGTGCCAGCAGTTACACGAATTCCTACGAGCAGTACTTC.

This clonotype was picked up many times. V usage is TRBV7-6 and J usage is TRBJ1-4, with D unresolved. This CDR3 is built from 14 residues. The V end lost 6 bases, the J end lost 3 bases, and 11 bases lay between the germline ends. Looked up from germline, CDR1 is SGHVS and CDR2 is FNYEAQ. In nucleotides, the CDR3 is TGTGCCAGCAGGGGGAGGAGTCCTAATGAAAAACTGTTTTTT. Its translation: CASRGRSPNEKLFF. Using reference TRBV7-6 and TRBJ1-4 for the parts outside the CDR3, the full variable domain is GAGVSQSPRYKVTKRGQDVALRCDPISGHVSLYWYRQALGQGPEFLTYFNYEAQQDKSGLPNDRFSAERPEGSISTLTIQRTEQRDSAMYRCASRGRSPNEKLFFGSGTQLSVL.

The V call is TRBV9, the J call TRBJ2-2; D perhaps matches TRBD2 (5 bases). With 0 bases removed from V and 3 bases from J, the gap between germline ends came to 9 bases. CDR1 is SGDLS and CDR2 is YYNGEE in the germline V gene. The CDR3 consists of 15 residues. CDR3 loop: CASSVVGGDTGELFF. CDR3 nucleotide sequence: TGTGCCAGCAGCGTAGTAGGAGGTGACACCGGGGAGCTGTTTTTT.